A single T cell receptor beta chain is shown here with its context. Its antigen is unknown. The record has no base qualities; no much larger clone is one base away. The entire amount of isolated RNA was reverse transcribed using the High Capacity cDNA Reverse Transcription Kit, so the sequenced TCRB transcripts were expressed ones. Naive, central memory and regulatory T cell samples underwent deep immunoSEQ sequencing, averaging around 4 million total reads per sample. After sorted cells were lysed in RLT buffer, RNA was extracted with DNase-treated RNeasy Micro or Mini kits, with the choice depending on cell number. To prevent cross-contamination, every cell subset was processed on its own, while patient and healthy donor samples were processed together. The immunoSEQ multiplex PCR was used to amplify TCRB sequences from cDNA, yielding 87-bp fragments that span the CDR3 region. Sequencing of the amplicons was done on the Illumina HiSeq platform. The paper's processing steps were these. Synthetic template baselines were used to correct PCR bias computationally, reads within Hamming distance 2 were collapsed together, and singletons that could not be merged were discarded. Reads were aligned to IMGT to assign V, D and J genes, CDR3 length, and insertions or deletions at six rearrangement sites. Within each subset, clonotype counts were normalized to sorted cell number, after which true diversity and Gini coefficients were computed with the tcR R package. The overlap coefficient, calculated on TCRB nucleotide sequences, was used to measure repertoire sharing. Out-of-frame TCRB sequences from naive cells were analyzed as a proxy for the pre-selection repertoire. The immuneACCESS repertoire file appears here via TCRdb, limited to in-frame rearrangements. These files lack a portion of the clones; in checked studies, under half of the deficit traces to unresolved V genes, and the cause of the others is not known. Clonal size and the V and J genes are those of that table, whereas D and trimming came from the DNA. The sample has approximately 280,000 clones on record, approximately 15% of them singletons. In total, the top ten clones hold 0.015% to 0.017% of the sample.

A single peripheral blood draw of around 0.11 L on average was collected from each donor into heparinised tubes. A BD FACSAria II was used to sort naive, central memory, regulatory and stem cell-like memory CD4+ T cells with a panel that included CD45RO, CCR7, CD25, CD127, CD95 and CD27. Purity was above 95% for every sorted population. PBMCs were isolated immediately by Lymphoprep density gradient centrifugation and stained directly without culture. Samples were stained and sorted in pairs, with one healthy donor and one patient per experiment, so that batch effects were minimized. This specimen belongs to a study of beta chain features in type 1 diabetes (dated by TCRdb to 2016 to 2019). As for the study more broadly: Mean age, gender distribution, total cell number and subset yield did not differ between patients and healthy donors. Whereas all 30 or so donors provided naive and central memory subsets, regulatory and stem cell-like memory subsets were isolated from just 8 patients and about 8 healthy donors. A total of about 110,000,000 sorted cells were examined across all samples, and a strong correlation was observed between cell number per subset and RNA yield. In the study, TCRB repertoires of sorted circulating CD4+ T cell subsets from recently diagnosed type 1 diabetes patients were compared with those of matched healthy donors. Paper-wide results and their limitations: Because cDNA was sequenced instead of genomic DNA, highly expressing activated cells could be over-represented, though the groups showed no difference in activation or CD3 levels. HLA sub-analyses involved small numbers of individuals, so any influence of HLA type on TCRB rearrangement remained unresolved. A moderate but significant shortening of TCRB CDR3 length was observed in type 1 diabetes patients in all four CD4+ subsets. At VDJ recombination sites, type 1 diabetes patients had fewer insertions and more deleted nucleotides, which implies abnormalities in thymic rearrangement. Shorter templates might be favored by PCR, yet because patient and control samples were amplified and corrected together, any such skew would affect both groups equally. Naive, central memory and regulatory TCRB repertoires appeared to be more alike among patients than among healthy donors.

Via the germline V gene, CDR1 is SNHLY and CDR2 FYNNEI. The CDR3, cysteine through phenylalanine, is 12 amino acids long. Of all the DNA, just the CDR3 is kept, 36 bases in frame from base 1. At the junction V is shortened by 3 bases and J by 3 bases, with 6 bases in between. Input material: naive CD4+ T cells from blood. Per the publication, the cell subset or site label means: true naive CD4+ T cells. The V and J genes are TRBV2 and TRBJ2-7, with the identity of the D gene unclear. This sequence was found in a man younger than 35 with type 1 diabetes. The bases are TGTGCCAGCAGTGATCCAGACTACGAGCAGTACTTC. The translation is CASSDPDYEQYF. The entire variable domain, with the stretches around the CDR3 drawn from the reference TRBV2 and TRBJ2-7 proteins, is EPEVTQTPSHQVTQMGQEVILRCVPISNHLYFYWYRQILGQKVEFLVSFYNNEISEKSEIFDDQFSVERPDGSNFTLKIRSTKLEDSAMYFCASSDPDYEQYFGPGTRLTVT.